This is a list of T cell receptor beta chains from one sample in a study of blood T cell repertoires in COVID-19. The repertoire was sequenced with immunoSEQ multiplex PCR; TCRdb's copy has only in-frame clones and lacks some. This table holds roughly 150,000 clones, 70% to 90% found once. Sequenced material: peripheral blood. The source is a woman between 45 and 60 years old with acute or convalescent COVID-19. Each CDR3 is given with its conserved first and last residue. D genes are given only for firm matches. Not every row has a clone size; where given, it reads once, few, many or a size class.

clone size: -
V gene: TRBV18
J gene: TRBJ1-2
D gene: TRBD1
CDR3 protein: CASSPRDRGLGDGYTF
CDR3 DNA: TGTGCCAGCTCACCCCGGGACAGGGGGCTTGGCGATGGCTACACCTTC

clone size: -
V gene: TRBV5-1
J gene: TRBJ1-3
D gene: TRBD1
CDR3 protein: CASSTTGISGNTIYF
CDR3 DNA: TGCGCCAGCAGCACGACAGGGATCTCTGGAAACACCATATATTTT

clone size: -
V gene: TRBV7-2
J gene: TRBJ2-5
D gene: -
CDR3 protein: CASSLVGSTETQYF
CDR3 DNA: TGTGCCAGCAGCTTAGTGGGTAGCACGGAGACCCAGTACTTC

clone size: -
V gene: TRBV10-3
J gene: TRBJ2-7
D gene: TRBD1
CDR3 protein: CTISTGGRVNEQYF
CDR3 DNA: TGTACCATCAGTACAGGGGGAAGGGTTAACGAGCAGTACTTC

clone size: -
V gene: TRBV7-3
J gene: TRBJ1-1
D gene: -
CDR3 protein: CASSFNGGTEAFF
CDR3 DNA: TGTGCCAGCAGCTTTAACGGGGGCACTGAAGCTTTCTTT

clone size: -
V gene: TRBV28
J gene: TRBJ2-7
D gene: -
CDR3 protein: CAAESARTYEQYF
CDR3 DNA: TGTGCCGCCGAGAGTGCCAGGACCTACGAGCAGTACTTC

clone size: -
V gene: TRBV7-3
J gene: TRBJ1-1
D gene: -
CDR3 protein: CASSFKGGTEAFF
CDR3 DNA: TGTGCCAGCAGCTTCAAAGGGGGCACTGAAGCTTTCTTT

clone size: -
V gene: TRBV28
J gene: TRBJ1-5
D gene: -
CDR3 protein: CASSGRRPQHF
CDR3 DNA: TGTGCCAGCAGTGGTCGTAGGCCCCAGCATTTT

clone size: -
V gene: TRBV3-1/TRBV3-2
J gene: TRBJ2-3
D gene: TRBD2
CDR3 protein: CASRLGLAVDSTDTQYF
CDR3 DNA: TGTGCCAGCAGACTGGGACTAGCGGTCGATAGCACAGATACGCAGTATTTT

clone size: few
V gene: TRBV2
J gene: TRBJ1-4
D gene: TRBD1
CDR3 protein: CASRDWTGANEKLFF
CDR3 DNA: TGTGCCAGCAGAGACTGGACAGGCGCTAATGAAAAACTGTTTTTT

clone size: -
V gene: TRBV6-5
J gene: TRBJ2-1
D gene: TRBD1
CDR3 protein: CASSYGTGGYNEQFF
CDR3 DNA: TGTGCCAGCAGTTACGGGACAGGGGGCTACAATGAGCAGTTCTTC

clone size: -
V gene: TRBV6-6
J gene: TRBJ2-5
D gene: -
CDR3 protein: CAVQGFGAQETQYF
CDR3 DNA: TGTGCCGTACAGGGTTTCGGGGCCCAAGAGACCCAGTACTTC

clone size: once
V gene: TRBV7-9
J gene: TRBJ1-4
D gene: -
CDR3 protein: CASSLQGNEKLFF
CDR3 DNA: TGTGCCAGCAGCTTACAGGGGAATGAAAAACTGTTTTTT

clone size: once
V gene: TRBV5-4
J gene: TRBJ1-1
D gene: -
CDR3 protein: CASSNLEGRGTEAFF
CDR3 DNA: TGTGCCAGCAGCAACCTGGAGGGGAGGGGAACTGAAGCTTTCTTT

clone size: -
V gene: TRBV19
J gene: TRBJ2-1
D gene: -
CDR3 protein: CASAVNLDRPLSNEQFF
CDR3 DNA: TGTGCCAGTGCCGTGAATCTCGACAGACCTTTGTCCAATGAGCAGTTCTTC

clone size: -
V gene: TRBV6-5
J gene: TRBJ1-2
D gene: -
CDR3 protein: CASSLTWAGGYGYTF
CDR3 DNA: TGTGCCAGCAGCCTTACATGGGCGGGCGGGTATGGCTACACCTTC

clone size: -
V gene: TRBV6-2/TRBV6-3
J gene: TRBJ2-1
D gene: TRBD2
CDR3 protein: CASSPTSGGYYEQFF
CDR3 DNA: TGTGCCAGCAGCCCGACTAGCGGGGGCTATTATGAGCAGTTCTTC